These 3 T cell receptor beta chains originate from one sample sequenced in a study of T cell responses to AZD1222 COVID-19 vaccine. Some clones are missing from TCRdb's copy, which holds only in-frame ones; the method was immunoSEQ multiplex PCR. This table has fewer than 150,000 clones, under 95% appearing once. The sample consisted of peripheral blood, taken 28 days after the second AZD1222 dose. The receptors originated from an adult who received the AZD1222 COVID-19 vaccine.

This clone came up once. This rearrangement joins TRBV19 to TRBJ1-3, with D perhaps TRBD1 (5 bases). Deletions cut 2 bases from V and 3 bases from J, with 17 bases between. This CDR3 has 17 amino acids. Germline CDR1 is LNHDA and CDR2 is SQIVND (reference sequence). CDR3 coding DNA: TGTGCCAGTAGTATACAGGGAAGAACGCTCCTTGGAAACACCATATATTTT. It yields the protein CASSIQGRTLLGNTIYF.

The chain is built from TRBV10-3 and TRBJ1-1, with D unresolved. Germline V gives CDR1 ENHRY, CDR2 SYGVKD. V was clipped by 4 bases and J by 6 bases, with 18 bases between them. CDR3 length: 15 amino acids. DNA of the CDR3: TGTGCCATCAGTGCCTCCCAGACAAATAGGGCTGAAGCTTTCTTT. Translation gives CAISASQTNRAEAFF.

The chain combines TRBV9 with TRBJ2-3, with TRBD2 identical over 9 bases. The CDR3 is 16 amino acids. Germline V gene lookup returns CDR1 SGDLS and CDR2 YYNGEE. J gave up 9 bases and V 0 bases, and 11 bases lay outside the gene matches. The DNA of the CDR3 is TGTGCCAGCAGCGTAGGGGCTAGCGGGGTGGCGTACACGCAGTATTTT. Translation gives CASSVGASGVAYTQYF.